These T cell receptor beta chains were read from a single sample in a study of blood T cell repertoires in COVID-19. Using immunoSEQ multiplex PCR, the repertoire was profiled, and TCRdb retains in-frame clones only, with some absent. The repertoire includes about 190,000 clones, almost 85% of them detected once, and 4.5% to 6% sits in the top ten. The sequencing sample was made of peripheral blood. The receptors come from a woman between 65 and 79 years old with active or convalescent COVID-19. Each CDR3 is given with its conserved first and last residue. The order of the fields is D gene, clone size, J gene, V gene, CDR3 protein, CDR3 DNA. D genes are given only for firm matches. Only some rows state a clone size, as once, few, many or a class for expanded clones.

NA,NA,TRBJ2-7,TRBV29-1,CSVEKKEQEGYEQYF,TGCAGCGTTGAAAAGAAAGAACAGGAGGGCTACGAGCAGTACTTC
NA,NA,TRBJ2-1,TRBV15,CATSRDRRYPNNEQFF,TGTGCCACCAGCAGAGATCGGAGGTATCCCAACAATGAGCAGTTCTTC
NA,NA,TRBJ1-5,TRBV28,CASSGQPIHSFTHQPQHF,TGTGCCAGCAGCGGACAGCCCATTCATTCGTTTACGCATCAGCCCCAGCATTTT
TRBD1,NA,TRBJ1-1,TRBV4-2,CASNIPGQGNTEAFF,TGTGCCAGCAACATACCGGGACAGGGGAACACTGAAGCTTTCTTT
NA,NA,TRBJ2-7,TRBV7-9,CASSPRTTYEQYF,TGTGCCAGCAGCCCCCGGACAACCTACGAGCAGTACTTC
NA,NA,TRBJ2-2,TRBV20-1,CSASSRVIGELFF,TGCAGTGCTAGTTCGCGCGTTATCGGGGAGCTGTTTTTT
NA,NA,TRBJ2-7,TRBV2,CASRTSGVQTYEQYF,TGTGCCAGCAGAACTTCAGGGGTCCAAACCTACGAGCAGTACTTC
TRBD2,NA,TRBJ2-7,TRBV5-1,CASGREGNYEQYF,TGCGCCAGCGGGCGGGAGGGGAACTACGAGCAGTACTTC
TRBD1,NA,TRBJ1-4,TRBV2,CASRQTGAPNEKLFF,TGTGCCAGCAGGCAGACAGGGGCTCCTAATGAAAAACTGTTTTTT
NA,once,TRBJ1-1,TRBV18,CASSPQGSNTEAFF,TGTGCCAGCTCACCGCAGGGTTCGAACACTGAAGCTTTCTTT
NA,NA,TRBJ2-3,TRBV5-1,CASSPEPGLGTDTQYF,TGCGCCAGCAGCCCGGAGCCGGGACTTGGCACAGATACGCAGTATTTT
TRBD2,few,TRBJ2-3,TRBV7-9,CASSLETGLWTSSTDTQYF,TGTGCCAGCAGCTTAGAAACGGGGCTCTGGACTAGCAGCACAGATACGCAGTATTTT
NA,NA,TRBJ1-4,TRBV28,CASRRATNEKLFF,TGTGCCAGCCGCAGGGCAACTAATGAAAAACTGTTTTTT
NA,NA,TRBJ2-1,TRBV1,CTSSQGLRREWESYNEQFF,TGCACCAGCAGCCAAGGTTTACGCCGGGAGTGGGAATCCTACAATGAGCAGTTCTTC
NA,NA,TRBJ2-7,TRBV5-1,CASSLTTDIYEQYF,TGCGCCAGCAGCTTAACCACGGACATCTACGAGCAGTACTTC
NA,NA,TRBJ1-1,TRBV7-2,CASSFGTANTEAFF,TGTGCCAGCAGCTTCGGGACTGCGAACACTGAAGCTTTCTTT
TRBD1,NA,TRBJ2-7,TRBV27,CASSFRTGSYEQYF,TGTGCCAGCAGTTTTAGGACAGGGTCCTACGAGCAGTACTTC
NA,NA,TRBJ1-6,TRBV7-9,CASTRGYNSPLHF,TGTGCCAGCACTCGGGGGTATAATTCACCCCTCCACTTT
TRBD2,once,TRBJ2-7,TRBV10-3,CAISESGTSGRAGYEQYF,TGTGCCATCAGTGAGTCCGGGACTAGCGGGAGGGCCGGGTACGAGCAGTACTTC
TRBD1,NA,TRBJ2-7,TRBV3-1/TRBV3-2,CASSRLRTGDHEQYF,TGTGCCAGCAGCCGACTAAGGACAGGGGACCACGAGCAGTACTTC
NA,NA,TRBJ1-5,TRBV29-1,CSVEGKRVQPQHF,TGCAGCGTTGAAGGAAAGAGGGTTCAGCCCCAGCATTTT
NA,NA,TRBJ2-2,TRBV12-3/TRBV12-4,CATGGATGELFF,TGTGCCACCGGAGGGGCCACCGGGGAGCTGTTTTTT
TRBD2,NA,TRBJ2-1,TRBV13,CASSSHTQGGLAGNNEQFF,TGTGCCAGCAGCTCCCATACCCAGGGGGGGCTAGCGGGAAACAATGAGCAGTTCTTC
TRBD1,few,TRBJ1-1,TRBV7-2,CASSFGQGGTEAFF,TGTGCCAGCAGCTTCGGACAGGGGGGAACTGAAGCTTTCTTT
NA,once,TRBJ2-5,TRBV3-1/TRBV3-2,CASSQDSTPRPETQYF,TGTGCCAGCAGCCAAGATTCTACTCCCAGGCCAGAGACCCAGTACTTC
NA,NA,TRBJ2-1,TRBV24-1,CATSVPPGDEQFF,TGTGCCACCAGTGTCCCTCCAGGGGATGAGCAGTTCTTC
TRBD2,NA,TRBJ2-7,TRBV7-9,CASSLASGGTYEQYF,TGTGCCAGCAGCTTAGCAAGCGGGGGGACCTACGAGCAGTACTTC
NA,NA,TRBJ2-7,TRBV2,CASSELGTPNSYEQYF,TGTGCCAGCAGTGAACTCGGGACTCCAAACTCCTACGAGCAGTACTTC
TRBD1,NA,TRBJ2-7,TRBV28,CASSPGTGVQAYEQYF,TGTGCCAGCAGCCCAGGGACAGGGGTCCAAGCCTACGAGCAGTACTTC
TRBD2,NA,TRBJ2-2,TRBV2,CASSIQLAGYTGELFF,TGTGCCAGCAGTATCCAACTAGCGGGATACACCGGGGAGCTGTTTTTT
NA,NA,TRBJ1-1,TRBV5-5,CASSLVRQTGTEAFF,TGTGCCAGCAGCTTGGTACGCCAGACGGGCACTGAAGCTTTCTTT
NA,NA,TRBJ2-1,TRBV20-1,CSAKELSQFF,TGCAGTGCTAAGGAGTTATCGCAGTTCTTC
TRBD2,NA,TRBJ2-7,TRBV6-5,CASSTSGLAEQYF,TGTGCCAGCTCGACTAGCGGATTAGCCGAGCAGTACTTC
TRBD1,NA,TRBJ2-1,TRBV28,CASRAGQGVYNEQFF,TGTGCCAGCAGAGCCGGACAGGGGGTATACAATGAGCAGTTCTTC
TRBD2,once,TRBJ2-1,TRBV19,CASSILGGRGLEGNEQFF,TGTGCCAGTAGTATTCTGGGCGGGAGAGGTTTAGAGGGCAATGAGCAGTTCTTC
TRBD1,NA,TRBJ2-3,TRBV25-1,CASRGQADTQYF,TGTGCCAGCAGGGGACAGGCAGATACGCAGTATTTT
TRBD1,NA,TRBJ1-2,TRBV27,CASSFGQGAIGGYTF,TGTGCCAGCAGTTTCGGACAGGGGGCAATAGGTGGCTACACCTTC
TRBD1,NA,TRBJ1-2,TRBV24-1,CATSDWTGEDEDGYTF,TGTGCCACCAGTGATTGGACAGGGGAGGATGAGGACGGCTACACCTTC
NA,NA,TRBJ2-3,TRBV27,CASSFGGSTDTQYF,TGTGCCAGCAGTTTTGGCGGTAGCACAGATACGCAGTATTTT
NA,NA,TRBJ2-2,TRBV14,CASSLLRGPRTGELFF,TGTGCCAGCAGCCTACTCCGGGGTCCCCGGACCGGGGAGCTGTTTTTT